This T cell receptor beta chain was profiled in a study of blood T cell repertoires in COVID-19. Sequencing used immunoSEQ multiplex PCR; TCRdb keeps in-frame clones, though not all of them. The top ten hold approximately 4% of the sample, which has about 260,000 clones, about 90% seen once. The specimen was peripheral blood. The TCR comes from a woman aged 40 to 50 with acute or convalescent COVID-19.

The CDR3 DNA reads TGCGCCAGCAGCCAAACAGGGCGGGTTGCAACTAATGAAAAACTGTTTTTT. It codes for CASSQTGRVATNEKLFF. The chain recombines TRBV4-1 with TRBJ1-4; D perhaps matches TRBD1 (6 bases). The CDR3 loop spans 17 amino acids. Germline CDR1 and CDR2: MGHRA and YSYEKL. The V gene lost 2 bases and the J gene lost 0 bases, with 13 bases spanning the gap.